This paragraph covers one TCR beta chain sequence. Its antigen specificity is not known. Per-base quality was not reported, and no clone a single base away is much larger than it. Preparation of the library involved the immunoSEQ multiplex PCR assay. A mixture of 60 forward primers for TCR Vbeta segments and 13 reverse primers for TCR Jbeta segments was used in the multiplex PCR. A multiplex PCR assay on genomic DNA amplified the CDR3 region of rearranged TCR beta genes. The Illumina HiSeq System was used to sequence the amplified TCR beta libraries as 87-base-pair reads. The original pipeline was this. A later analysis tallied approximately 87 million unique TCR beta chains across the 640 or so repertoires, and around 12 million of those chains were shared by two or more donors. Raw reads were error-corrected and collapsed into unique sequences with a nearest-neighbor algorithm that merged closely related sequences to remove PCR and sequencing errors. Alignment of CDR3 sequences to IMGT reference sequences was used to assign V, D and J gene segments. For a sequence to be retained, a match of at least six nucleotides was required to both a V gene segment and a J gene segment. A rearrangement counted as productive if the CDR3 had no stop codons and remained in frame with V and J, and every other rearrangement counted as non-productive. Following IMGT convention, CDR3 was defined as the stretch from the second conserved V-encoded cysteine to the conserved J-encoded phenylalanine. The earlier analysis of more than 450 of the donors excluded sequences that lacked an unambiguous match to a single V gene segment. In an earlier analysis of several hundred of the donors, V segments were called functional above 56.7% productive rearrangements and were called segregating when the between-donor standard deviation exceeded 5%. A statistical classification framework was built for diagnosing cytomegalovirus status from the catalog of TCR beta chain sequences. In a later analysis, TCR nucleotide sequences were compared against IMGT/GENE-DB human TR gene sequences so that V and J genes could be assigned. In a later analysis, CDR3 sequences and most-parsimonious VDJ recombination scenarios were assigned using the TCRdist pipeline. In a later analysis, every TCR beta chain was defined by the combination of its CDR3 amino acid sequence and its V-gene family, and reads without a unique V-gene family were dropped. In a later analysis, a few hundred highly shared, low-generation-probability nucleotide sequences were removed to address suspected cross-contamination and a sequencing artifact. For each public chain, a later analysis derived a clonal expansion index from normalized ranks of inferred template counts within each repertoire. In a later analysis, generation probabilities were computed with a VDJ recombination model fitted to out-of-frame rearrangements, and the resulting probabilities were checked against IGoR. Hypergeometric tests were used in a later analysis to score TCR-TCR, TCR-HLA and TCR-CMV co-occurrence, with a repertoire-size bias correction applied to the TCR pairs. False discovery rates were estimated in a later analysis by permuting HLA or CMV assignments 20 times. In a later analysis, co-occurring TCRs were grouped using DBSCAN, and TCRdist sequence similarity was added for clustering within HLA-allele-positive subsets. Co-occurrence clustering excluded repertoires with fewer than 30,000 or more than 120,000 public chains, plus five with anomalous nucleotide sharing. The clones in this table, taken by TCRdb from immuneACCESS, are in-frame only. Not every clone is retained; where verified, under half of the shortfall comes from an unresolved V gene, and the cause of the rest is unknown. V and J calls and clone size come straight from that table; D and trimming were deduced from the DNA. This sample lists approximately 160,000 clones; about 79% were detected once. The biggest ten clones account for 0.6% to 0.9% of the sample.

These data are taken from a study of cytomegalovirus exposure and HLA in healthy donors (TCRdb year 2017). About the investigation overall: An earlier analysis of roughly 570 of the donors reported over 250 Gb of sequence data and 117 million unique TCR beta sequences obtained from around 180 million T cells. Several DR-DQ haplotypes were handled as single units for association and clustering because linkage in the cohort was strong. Among the roughly 370 genotyped donors, around 81% belonged to the genetic ancestry cluster associated with self-reported Caucasian donors. All discovery cohort repertoires had been generated on a single sequencing platform. In a later analysis, previously published TCR beta repertoires from more than 500 donors were re-analyzed and high-resolution HLA genotyping was added so that TCR occurrence patterns could be studied. A later genetic analysis used genome-wide SNP genotypes for about three fifths of the 666 donors, treating that subset as a discovery cohort. The study combined high-throughput TCR immunosequencing, statistical association of individual TCRs with disease status, and machine learning to predict cytomegalovirus infection status. The study aimed to test whether cataloging public T cell receptors could reveal signatures of past pathogen exposure. The T cell repertoires of 670 or so subjects were profiled by immunosequencing and related to cytomegalovirus serostatus. Besides the first cohort of roughly 700 subjects, a separate validation cohort made up of 90 to 150 different subjects was used. About 330 gigabases of sequencing data and roughly 81 million unique TCR sequences made up an early release that covered roughly 670 HLA-typed donors. HLA typing included class I and class II loci at four-digit resolution. Typing coverage differed by locus: A, B, C, DRB1 and DQB1 were typed in about 620-630 donors, DQA1 in about 560, DPA1 in over 600, and DPB1 in around 440. Donor age, sex, ethnicity and CMV serostatus were compiled alongside the repertoire data. An earlier analysis of around 540 of the donors applied high-throughput TCR beta sequencing to assess whether each TCR beta V gene segment acted as functional or pseudogenic. Among 300 to 500 genotyped donors of the cohort, an average of around 250,000 unique TCR beta nucleotide sequences was sequenced per donor, of which about 19% were non-productive. In the later analysis, no new phenotypic data were used to find candidate immune exposures; instead, reliance was placed on TCR beta sequences and their occurrence across donors.

The cohort consisted of hundreds of healthy bone marrow donors. All cohort members were sampled while nominally healthy, although unrecorded immune exposures were likely present. The donor tested CMV seronegative and was one of the 352 seronegative cohort members. Every donor gave a peripheral blood sample, and the peripheral blood mononuclear cells from that sample were used for TCR beta sequencing. The Qiagen DNeasy Blood Extraction Kit was used to extract genomic DNA from the blood cell samples. Points the paper makes about the study in general: The classifier was reported to diagnose cytomegalovirus status with high specificity and sensitivity in both the original cohort and the validation cohort. A later analysis found that most CMV-associated TCR beta chains appeared HLA-restricted, with HLA associations seemingly driven largely by CMV exposure. In a later analysis, the rate of TCR association differed among HLA loci, with DRB1 alleles having the most associated TCRs and HLA-C alleles having the fewest. A further reported finding was that TCR beta sequences accurately predicted the HLA-A and HLA-B alleles for most subjects in the first cohort. Three of the identified cytomegalovirus-associated TCR beta chains were confirmed in vitro to be specific for cytomegalovirus antigens. Approximately 16 rarely observed V segments, including chromosome 9 orphons, were excluded from the earlier analysis of several hundred of the donors because counts were too low. In this cohort, only TCR beta chains were sequenced, and detectable features were limited by the absence of alpha or paired-chain data. CMV serostatus was the only immune exposure information available for the cohort. The study listed 170 or so TCR beta chains as associated with cytomegalovirus. Most TCR sequences were seen in very few donors, while some public TCRs were found in many individuals. Strong co-occurrence of HLA alleles, especially DR and DQ, made assigning TCR associations to individual alleles difficult. A cluster of highly shared sequence variants was judged likely to represent a technical artifact of the sequencing pipeline. Because the 87-base-pair reads could not distinguish some IMGT-functional V segments, including TRBV6-2 and TRBV6-3, those segments were excluded. At a false discovery rate of 0.05, a later analysis linked some 18,000 TCR beta sequences to specific HLA alleles. V-gene and J-gene trimming of TCR beta chains was associated with a missense DCLRE1C variant in a later genetic analysis, and the association was replicated in an independent cohort. In a later analysis, HLA-associated TCR beta chains were found to be more clonally expanded and to have lower generation probabilities than equally common non-associated chains. Because some donors lacked HLA typing at each locus, the association tests relied only on the typed subset. Linkage disequilibrium might explain the correlated functional status among segregating V segments, but an unknown experimental factor could not be excluded. Presence/absence analyses assumed roughly uniform sequencing depth across donors, an assumption that may not hold. According to a later genetic analysis, donors in an Asian-associated ancestry cluster had fewer N-insertions in productive TCRs than the roughly 700-donor mean. According to the authors, the approach could potentially be generalized to other disease states and immunological phenotypes. According to a later analysis, parvovirus B19, influenza, CMV and Epstein-Barr virus appeared linked to several top co-occurrence clusters. An earlier analysis of some 560 of the donors showed that most TCR beta V segments appeared in productive rearrangements either about 87% or about 30% of the time, which broadly matched IMGT annotations.

Reading the germline V gene gives CDR1 SGDLS and CDR2 YYNGEE. The CDR3 runs 14 residues from the cysteine to the phenylalanine. The CDR3 DNA has 42 bases and is translated from base 1. V lost 0 bases and J lost 4 bases; the stretch between them is 10 bases long. The chain was built from TRBV9 and TRBJ1-2, with an unclear D gene assignment. The sequence came from a female donor in good health and CMV-seronegative. The sample taken for sequencing was PBMCs. The CDR3 protein: CASSVESAGYGYTF. The DNA sequence is TGTGCCAGCAGCGTAGAGTCTGCCGGCTATGGCTACACCTTC.